This T cell receptor beta chain appears in the sequencing data of a study of CD8 T cells in ankylosing spondylitis. For this clonotype: Its target is not known.

5'-RACE, quantitative and with molecular barcodes, yielded the TCR beta libraries. TCRdb redid the calling of the 5' RACE reads with MiXCR, one entry per CDR3 protein. The profile shows about 450,000 distinct CDR3 sequences, roughly 26% of them singletons. Study-wide results and caveats: Among TCR beta sequences, a motif of under 10 highly homologous variants appeared characteristic of ankylosing spondylitis blood. Matched synovial fluid from ankylosing spondylitis patients was reported to be enriched for disease-linked clones.

CDR3 length: 13 residues. With 6 bases clipped from V and 11 bases from J, the junction kept 7 bases outside the gene matches. This sequence originates from a male donor with ankylosing spondylitis. This sequence joins TRBV12-3 or TRBV12-4 and TRBJ1-4; the match to TRBD1 covers 9 bases. The sequencing input was blood, either unsorted or a sorted T cell fraction (not recorded which). CDR3 region: CASRSTGGQKLFF. The CDR3 DNA follows: TGTGCCAGCAGATCCACAGGGGGCCAGAAACTGTTTTTT.